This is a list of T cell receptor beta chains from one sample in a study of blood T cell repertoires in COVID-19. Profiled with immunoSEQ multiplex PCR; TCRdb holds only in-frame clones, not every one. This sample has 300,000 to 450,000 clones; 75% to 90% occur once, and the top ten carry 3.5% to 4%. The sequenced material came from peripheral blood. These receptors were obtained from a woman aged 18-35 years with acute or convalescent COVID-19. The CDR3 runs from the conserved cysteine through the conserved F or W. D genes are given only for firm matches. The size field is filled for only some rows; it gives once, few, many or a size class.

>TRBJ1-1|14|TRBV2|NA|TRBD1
TGTGCCAGCAGTGATCGGACAGGGGGGACTGAAGCTTTCTTT
CASSDRTGGTEAFF
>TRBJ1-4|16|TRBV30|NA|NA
TGTGCCTGGAGTCCAACGCAGCACCACCTCGGGGAAAAACTGTTTTTT
CAWSPTQHHLGEKLFF
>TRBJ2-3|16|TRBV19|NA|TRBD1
TGTGCCAGTAGTACTCGGGACAGTAGAAGGACAGATACGCAGTATTTT
CASSTRDSRRTDTQYF
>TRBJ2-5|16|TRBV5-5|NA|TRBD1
TGTGCCAGCAGCTCGTGGGGACAGGGGGTCCAAGAGACCCAGTACTTC
CASSSWGQGVQETQYF
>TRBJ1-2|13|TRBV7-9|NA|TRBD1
TGTGCCAGCAGCACGGGACAGTCCTATGGCTACACCTTC
CASSTGQSYGYTF
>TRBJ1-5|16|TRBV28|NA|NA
TGTGCCAGCAGAGCTTTGACAGCAGGCCTCAATCAGCCCCAGCATTTT
CASRALTAGLNQPQHF
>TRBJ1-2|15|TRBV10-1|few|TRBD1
TGCGCCAGCATCCGAGGGACAGGACAAAACTATGGCTACACCTTC
CASIRGTGQNYGYTF
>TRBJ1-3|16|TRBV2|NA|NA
TGTGCCAGCAGTGAATGGACAGATCCTAATGGAAACACCATATATTTT
CASSEWTDPNGNTIYF
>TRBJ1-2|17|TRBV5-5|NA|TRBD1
TGTGCCAGCACCCTATCTTCCGGGACAGGGGGCTTCTGGGGCTACACCTTC
CASTLSSGTGGFWGYTF
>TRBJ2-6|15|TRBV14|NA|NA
TGTGCCAGCAGGAGGTTTAACGCTGGGGCCAACGTCCTGACTTTC
CASRRFNAGANVLTF
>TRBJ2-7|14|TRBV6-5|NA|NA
TGTGCCAGCAGTACAGCTTCGTGGTCCTACGAGCAGTACTTC
CASSTASWSYEQYF
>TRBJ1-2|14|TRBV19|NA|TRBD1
TGTGCCAGTAGTATGGGACAGGGAAGTAATGGCTACACCTTC
CASSMGQGSNGYTF
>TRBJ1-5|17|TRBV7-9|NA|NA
TGTGCCAGCAGCAACTCCCTAGGGGGGGCTGGTTGGCAGCCCCAGCATTTT
CASSNSLGGAGWQPQHF
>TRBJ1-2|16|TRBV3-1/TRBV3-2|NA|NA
TGTGCCAGCAGCCGGATTGTATCAGGGTCTGGCTATGGCTACACCTTC
CASSRIVSGSGYGYTF
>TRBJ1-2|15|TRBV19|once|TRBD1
TGTGCCGGGAAAGGGACAGGGGGCTCTAACTATGGCTACACCTTC
CAGKGTGGSNYGYTF
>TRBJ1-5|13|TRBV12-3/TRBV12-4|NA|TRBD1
TGTGCCAGCAGGGACAGGGTATGGCAGCCCCAGCATTTT
CASRDRVWQPQHF
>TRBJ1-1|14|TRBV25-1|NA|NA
TGTGCCAGCAGTGAAAGACAGGCCAACACTGAAGCTTTCTTT
CASSERQANTEAFF
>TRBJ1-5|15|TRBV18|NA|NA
TGTGCCAGCTCACCAAGTCGACAGAATGATCAGCCCCAGCATTTT
CASSPSRQNDQPQHF
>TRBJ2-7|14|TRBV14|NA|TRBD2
TGTGCCAGCAGCCAAAGGCGGGAGGAGGGGGAGCAGTACTTC
CASSQRREEGEQYF
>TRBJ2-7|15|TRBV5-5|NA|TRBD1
TGTGCCAGCAGCTTGGGGGACAGGGCCTCCTACGAGCAGTACTTC
CASSLGDRASYEQYF
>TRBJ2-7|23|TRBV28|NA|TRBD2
TGTGCCAGCAGTTTCGACATTCTACGTCAGGAACTAGCGGGAGGTGTCACCTCCTACGAGCAGTACTTC
CASSFDILRQELAGGVTSYEQYF
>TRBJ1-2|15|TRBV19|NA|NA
TGTGCCAGTAGTTACCTTCTAGGTGACTCCTATGGCTACACCTTC
CASSYLLGDSYGYTF
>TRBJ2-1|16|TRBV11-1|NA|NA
TGTGCCAGCAGCTTCCGGGCCGCCCCCGGGGGAAATGAGCAGTTCTTC
CASSFRAAPGGNEQFF
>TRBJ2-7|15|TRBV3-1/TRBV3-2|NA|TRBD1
TGTGCCAGCAGCGCCAAGACAGGGGGCCTCGTCGAGCAGTACTTC
CASSAKTGGLVEQYF
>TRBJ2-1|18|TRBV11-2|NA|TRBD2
TGTGCCAGCAGCCGAGAGAGACTAGCGGGAGTAGGGGGCAATGAGCAGTTCTTC
CASSRERLAGVGGNEQFF
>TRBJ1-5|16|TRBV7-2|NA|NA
TGTGCCAGCAGCTTAGTCTCTAGACTAGAGAATCAGCCCCAGCATTTT
CASSLVSRLENQPQHF
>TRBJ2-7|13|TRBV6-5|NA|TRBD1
TGTGCCAGCAGTCAGGGGGCTTCCTACGAGCAGTACTTC
CASSQGASYEQYF
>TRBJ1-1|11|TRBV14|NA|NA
TGTGCCAGCAGCCAGGCCGTCACGCTTATCTTT
CASSQAVTLIF
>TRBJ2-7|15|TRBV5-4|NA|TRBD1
TGTGCCAGCAGCTGGACGGGACAGGGATTGGTCGAGCAGTACTTC
CASSWTGQGLVEQYF
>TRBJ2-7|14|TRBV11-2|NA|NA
TGTGCCAGCAGCGTTAGTTTAGGAGCCTACGAGCAGTACTTC
CASSVSLGAYEQYF